Listed below are T cell receptor beta chains from one sample, sequenced in a study of PD-1 blockade in classical Hodgkin lymphoma. Libraries were prepared by immunoSEQ multiplex PCR; TCRdb keeps only in-frame clonotypes and omits some of them. The sample lists more than 75,000 clones, about 93% occurring once. The input for sequencing was peripheral blood mononuclear cells (PBMCs), taken before the fourth cycle of nivolumab. The receptors originated from a human donor with classical Hodgkin lymphoma. Both conserved end residues are part of each CDR3. Each record gives: V gene, J gene, clone size, D gene, CDR3 DNA, CDR3 protein. D genes are given only for firm matches. Only part of the rows carry a size: once, few, many, or a class if the clone is expanded.

V gene: TRBV4-1; J gene: TRBJ1-5; clone size: -; D gene: -; CDR3 DNA: TGCGCCAGCAGCCAAGGAGGACCCGCCGCAAGCAATCAGCCCCAGCATTTT; CDR3 protein: CASSQGGPAASNQPQHF
V gene: TRBV29-1; J gene: TRBJ2-3; clone size: -; D gene: TRBD1; CDR3 DNA: TGCAGCCTAGGACAGGGGGCCGGCACAGATACGCAGTATTTT; CDR3 protein: CSLGQGAGTDTQYF
V gene: TRBV27; J gene: TRBJ1-5; clone size: -; D gene: -; CDR3 DNA: TGTGCCAGCAGTTTATCGGTACCAGGGGGCAATCAGCCCCAGCATTTT; CDR3 protein: CASSLSVPGGNQPQHF
V gene: TRBV30; J gene: TRBJ2-3; clone size: -; D gene: TRBD2; CDR3 DNA: TGTGCCTGGGGCCGCGGGAGGGGGGACACAGATACGCAGTATTTT; CDR3 protein: CAWGRGRGDTDTQYF
V gene: TRBV29-1; J gene: TRBJ1-2; clone size: -; D gene: -; CDR3 DNA: TGCAGCGTTGAAGACGGGGAGGCGACAAACTATGGCTACACCTTC; CDR3 protein: CSVEDGEATNYGYTF
V gene: TRBV11-2; J gene: TRBJ2-3; clone size: -; D gene: -; CDR3 DNA: TGTGCCAGCAGCTTCGGTGGCCAAGCTGATACGCAGTATTTT; CDR3 protein: CASSFGGQADTQYF
V gene: TRBV21-1; J gene: TRBJ2-3; clone size: -; D gene: -; CDR3 DNA: TGTGCCAGCAGCAAGACACGTGGTAGCACAGATACGCAGTATTTT; CDR3 protein: CASSKTRGSTDTQYF
V gene: TRBV5-1; J gene: TRBJ2-3; clone size: -; D gene: TRBD2; CDR3 DNA: TGCGCCAGCAGCTTGATGGTCGCTAGCGGGAGAGGTAGACTAAGAGATACGCAGTATTTT; CDR3 protein: CASSLMVASGRGRLRDTQYF
V gene: TRBV25-1; J gene: TRBJ1-2; clone size: -; D gene: -; CDR3 DNA: TGTGCCAGCCTCCCGCCGGGGATTTATAACTATGGCTACACCTTC; CDR3 protein: CASLPPGIYNYGYTF
V gene: TRBV7-6; J gene: TRBJ2-7; clone size: -; D gene: TRBD1; CDR3 DNA: TGTGCCAGCAGCTTAGGAGACAGGGGTCCATACGAGCAGTACTTC; CDR3 protein: CASSLGDRGPYEQYF
V gene: TRBV27; J gene: TRBJ2-7; clone size: -; D gene: -; CDR3 DNA: TGTGCCAGCAGTACCCAGGGGGGATCCTACGAGCAGTACTTC; CDR3 protein: CASSTQGGSYEQYF
V gene: TRBV18; J gene: TRBJ2-1; clone size: -; D gene: -; CDR3 DNA: TGTGCCAGCTCACCAGTACTCGAAAGGTGGGTTTACAATGAGCAGTTCTTC; CDR3 protein: CASSPVLERWVYNEQFF
V gene: TRBV10-2; J gene: TRBJ2-7; clone size: -; D gene: -; CDR3 DNA: TGCGCCAGCAGTGAGCGTGGGGTCTACGAGCAGTACTTC; CDR3 protein: CASSERGVYEQYF
V gene: TRBV5-1; J gene: TRBJ2-3; clone size: -; D gene: TRBD2; CDR3 DNA: TGCGCCAGCAGCTTGGATAGCGGGACTCTTAACACAGATACGCAGTATTTT; CDR3 protein: CASSLDSGTLNTDTQYF
V gene: TRBV4-2; J gene: TRBJ2-1; clone size: -; D gene: TRBD2; CDR3 DNA: TGTGCCAGCAGCCAAGCTCCCCTAGCGGGAGTGGAGCAGTTCTTC; CDR3 protein: CASSQAPLAGVEQFF
V gene: TRBV9; J gene: TRBJ2-7; clone size: -; D gene: TRBD2; CDR3 DNA: TGTGCCAGCAGCACTACTAGCGTCTCCTACGAGCAGTACTTC; CDR3 protein: CASSTTSVSYEQYF
V gene: TRBV4-1; J gene: TRBJ1-1; clone size: few; D gene: -; CDR3 DNA: TGCGCCAGCAGTCGTGTGAGAGAAACTGAAGCTTTCTTT; CDR3 protein: CASSRVRETEAFF
V gene: TRBV6-1; J gene: TRBJ1-5; clone size: -; D gene: -; CDR3 DNA: TGTGCCAGCAGTGAACTCTCGGCAAATCAGCCCCAGCATTTT; CDR3 protein: CASSELSANQPQHF
V gene: TRBV11-2; J gene: TRBJ2-3; clone size: -; D gene: -; CDR3 DNA: TGTGCCAGCAGCTTAGGCAGGACCCTCACAGATACGCAGTATTTT; CDR3 protein: CASSLGRTLTDTQYF
V gene: TRBV5-1; J gene: TRBJ1-4; clone size: -; D gene: -; CDR3 DNA: TGCGCCAGCAGCTTGACAAATGAAAAACTGTTTTTT; CDR3 protein: CASSLTNEKLFF
V gene: TRBV5-1; J gene: TRBJ2-1; clone size: -; D gene: -; CDR3 DNA: TGCGCCAGCAGCTCCTACAATGAGCAGTTCTTC; CDR3 protein: CASSSYNEQFF
V gene: TRBV29-1; J gene: TRBJ2-2; clone size: -; D gene: -; CDR3 DNA: TGCAGCGTTGCCGGGGGTAGGGGGAAGAACACCGGGGAGCTGTTTTTT; CDR3 protein: CSVAGGRGKNTGELFF
V gene: TRBV2; J gene: TRBJ2-7; clone size: -; D gene: TRBD2; CDR3 DNA: TGTGCCAGCAGAGGGGGACTAGCGGGAGTTTTAGGCACCTACGAGCAGTACTTC; CDR3 protein: CASRGGLAGVLGTYEQYF
V gene: TRBV18; J gene: TRBJ2-7; clone size: -; D gene: TRBD2; CDR3 DNA: TGTGCCAGCTCACCGTCCACTAGCGGGAGAGGCTACGAGCAGTACTTC; CDR3 protein: CASSPSTSGRGYEQYF
V gene: TRBV7-9; J gene: TRBJ2-1; clone size: -; D gene: -; CDR3 DNA: TGTGCCAGCAGCCCTGGGGCTACAGACCGCCCGAGGCATGAGCAGTTCTTC; CDR3 protein: CASSPGATDRPRHEQFF
V gene: TRBV5-1; J gene: TRBJ2-5; clone size: -; D gene: TRBD1; CDR3 DNA: TGCGCCAGCAGCTTGAACGTACTGGACAGGGCCGAGACCCAGTACTTC; CDR3 protein: CASSLNVLDRAETQYF
V gene: TRBV6-5; J gene: TRBJ1-5; clone size: once; D gene: -; CDR3 DNA: TGTGCCAGCAGTTACTCTCTGATTAGCAATCAGCCCCAGCATTTT; CDR3 protein: CASSYSLISNQPQHF
V gene: TRBV5-4; J gene: TRBJ2-7; clone size: -; D gene: -; CDR3 DNA: TGTGCCAGCAGCTTGGAATTGGGGAGCTCCTACGAGCAGTACTTC; CDR3 protein: CASSLELGSSYEQYF
V gene: TRBV5-1; J gene: TRBJ2-6; clone size: -; D gene: -; CDR3 DNA: TGCGCCAGCAGTTCCACTGGGGCCAACGTCCTGACTTTC; CDR3 protein: CASSSTGANVLTF
V gene: TRBV10-1; J gene: TRBJ1-5; clone size: -; D gene: -; CDR3 DNA: TGCGCCAGCGGGGTTTGGCAGCCCCAGCATTTT; CDR3 protein: CASGVWQPQHF